This TCR beta chain is from a study of OX40 agonist ivuxolimab in advanced cancers. The protocol was immunoSEQ multiplex PCR, while the TCRdb copy is restricted to in-frame clones and leaves out a portion. The sample includes 20,000 or so clones, approximately 90% of them seen just once. This clone was seen only once. This sequence was found in an adult with an advanced solid tumor such as melanoma, head and neck, liver or kidney cancer. The sample consisted of CD4+ or CD8+ T cells sorted from blood, taken in a trial of the OX40 agonist ivuxolimab.

CDR3 nucleotide sequence: TGTGCCAGCAGCTTCGGGAACACTGAAGCTTTCTTT. This gives the protein CASSFGNTEAFF. The gene calls are TRBV11-2 and TRBJ1-1; no clear D gene. The V gene's germline CDR1 is SGHAT and CDR2 FQNNGV. V was clipped by 3 bases and J by 1 base, with 3 bases between them. The CDR3 consists of 12 residues.